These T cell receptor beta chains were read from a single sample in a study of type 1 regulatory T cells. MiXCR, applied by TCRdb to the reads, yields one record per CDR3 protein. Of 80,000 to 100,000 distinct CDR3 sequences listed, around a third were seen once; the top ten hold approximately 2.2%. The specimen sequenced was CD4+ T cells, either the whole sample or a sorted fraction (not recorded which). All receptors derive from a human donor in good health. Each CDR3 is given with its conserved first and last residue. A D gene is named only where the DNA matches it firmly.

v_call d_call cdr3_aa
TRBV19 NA CAIAPQGRVANTGELFF
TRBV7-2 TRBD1 CASSYFLGQKTGANVLTF
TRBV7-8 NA CASNKRWDTEAFF
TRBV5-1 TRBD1 CASSPGTGVLNTEAFF
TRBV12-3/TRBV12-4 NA CASSFHGETQYF
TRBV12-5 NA CASGLVERGNTEAFF
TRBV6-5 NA CASSLGQAGQETQYF
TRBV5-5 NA CASSFGGRGGTTGELFF
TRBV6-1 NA CASSHTTGNTEAFF
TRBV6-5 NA CASRVRTVGFNYEQYF
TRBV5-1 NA CASSPGQGRYEQYF
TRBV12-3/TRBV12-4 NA CASTLRVDTDTQYF
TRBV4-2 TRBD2 CASSQTLGTSGGAREQFF
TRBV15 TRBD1 CATSRPGQGSTGAFF
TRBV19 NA CASSTLPERAEAFF
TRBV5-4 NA CASSLEAAQETQYF
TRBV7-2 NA CASSPAGSYEQYF
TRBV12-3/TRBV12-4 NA CASSTGTLSSYEQYF
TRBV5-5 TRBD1 CASSRFASGQGVYEQYF
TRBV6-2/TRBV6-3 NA CASRGTGTARMNTEAFF
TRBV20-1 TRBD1 CSATTGGGYSNQPQHF
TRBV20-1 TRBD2 CSASVPSGIAGGSNHEQYF
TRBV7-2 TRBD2 CASSPLAGGVDEQFF
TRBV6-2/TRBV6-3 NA CASSYFRGDSNQPQHF
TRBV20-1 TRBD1 CSAEESGTAQETQYF
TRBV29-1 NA CSVPRQGDYDYTF
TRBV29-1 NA CSLRDFTYEQYF
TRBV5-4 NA CASSSADSRSQETQYF
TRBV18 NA CASSPGGETDTQYF
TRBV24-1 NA CATSDTADSGANVLTF